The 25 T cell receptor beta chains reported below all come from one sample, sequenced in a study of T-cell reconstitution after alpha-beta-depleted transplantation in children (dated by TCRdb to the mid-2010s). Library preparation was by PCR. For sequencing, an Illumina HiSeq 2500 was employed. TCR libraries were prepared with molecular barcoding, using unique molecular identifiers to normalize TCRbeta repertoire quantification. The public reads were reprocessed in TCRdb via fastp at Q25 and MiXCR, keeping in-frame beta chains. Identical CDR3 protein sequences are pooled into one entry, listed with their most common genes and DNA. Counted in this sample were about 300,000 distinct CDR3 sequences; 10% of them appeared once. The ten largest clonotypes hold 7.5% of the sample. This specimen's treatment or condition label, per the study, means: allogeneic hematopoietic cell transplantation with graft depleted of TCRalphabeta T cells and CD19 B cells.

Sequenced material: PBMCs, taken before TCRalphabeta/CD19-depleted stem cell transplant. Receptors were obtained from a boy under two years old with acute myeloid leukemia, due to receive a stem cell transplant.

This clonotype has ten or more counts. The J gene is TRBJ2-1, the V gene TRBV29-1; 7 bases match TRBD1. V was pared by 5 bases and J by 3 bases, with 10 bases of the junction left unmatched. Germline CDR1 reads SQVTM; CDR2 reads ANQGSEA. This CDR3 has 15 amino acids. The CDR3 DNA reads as TGCAGCGTTAGGGGGCGCTTACGTGTCTACAATGAGCAGTTCTTC. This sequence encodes CSVRGRLRVYNEQFF.

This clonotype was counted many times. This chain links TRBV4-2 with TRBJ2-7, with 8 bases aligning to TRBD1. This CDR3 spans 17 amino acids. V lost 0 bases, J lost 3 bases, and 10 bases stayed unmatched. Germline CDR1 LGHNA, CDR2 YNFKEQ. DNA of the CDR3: TGTGCCAGCAGCCAAGAGTTCAGGACAGGGTCTTTCTACGAGCAGTACTTC. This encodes CASSQEFRTGSFYEQYF.

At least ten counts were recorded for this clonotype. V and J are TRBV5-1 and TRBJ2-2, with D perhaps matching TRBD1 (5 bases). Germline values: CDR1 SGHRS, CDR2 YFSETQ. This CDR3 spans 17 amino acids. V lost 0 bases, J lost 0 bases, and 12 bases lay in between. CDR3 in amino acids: CASSLGRVSTNTGELFF. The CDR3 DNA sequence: TGCGCCAGCAGCTTGGGCAGGGTATCTACGAACACCGGGGAGCTGTTTTTT. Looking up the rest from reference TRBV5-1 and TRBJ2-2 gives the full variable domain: KAGVTQTPRYLIKTRGQQVTLSCSPISGHRSVSWYQQTPGQGLQFLFEYFSETQRNKGNFPGRFSGRQFSNSRSEMNVSTLELGDSALYLCASSLGRVSTNTGELFFGEGSRLTVL.

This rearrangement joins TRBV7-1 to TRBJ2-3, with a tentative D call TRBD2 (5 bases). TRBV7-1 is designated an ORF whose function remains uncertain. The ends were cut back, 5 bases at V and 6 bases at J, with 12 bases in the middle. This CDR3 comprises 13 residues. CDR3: CASSRTRGDTQYF. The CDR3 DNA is TGTGCCAGCAGCAGGACTCGCGGGGATACGCAGTATTTT.

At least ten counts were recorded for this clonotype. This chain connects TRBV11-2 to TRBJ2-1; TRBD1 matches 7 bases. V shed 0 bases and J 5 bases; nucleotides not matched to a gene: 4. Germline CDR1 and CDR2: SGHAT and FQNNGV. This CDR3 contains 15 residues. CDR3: CASSLDGTANNEQFF. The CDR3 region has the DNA TGTGCCAGCAGCTTAGATGGGACAGCCAACAATGAGCAGTTCTTC.

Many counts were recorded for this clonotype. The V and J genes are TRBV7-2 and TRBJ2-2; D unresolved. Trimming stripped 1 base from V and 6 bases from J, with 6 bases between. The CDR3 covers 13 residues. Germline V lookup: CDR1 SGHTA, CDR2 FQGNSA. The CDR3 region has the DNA TGTGCCAGCAGCTTAGAACGGTCCGGGGAGCTGTTTTTT. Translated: CASSLERSGELFF.

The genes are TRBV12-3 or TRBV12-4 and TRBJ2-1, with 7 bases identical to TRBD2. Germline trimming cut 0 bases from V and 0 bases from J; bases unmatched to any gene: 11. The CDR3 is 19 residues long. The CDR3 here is CASSLALLASISSYNEQFF. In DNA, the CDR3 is TGTGCCAGCAGTTTAGCGCTACTAGCGTCTATTAGCTCCTACAATGAGCAGTTCTTC.

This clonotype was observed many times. The CDR3 sequence is CASSLSRVSTDTQYF. DNA for the CDR3: TGTGCCAGCAGCTTGTCTCGGGTTAGCACAGATACGCAGTATTTT. The gene calls are TRBV5-5 and TRBJ2-3; D is unclear. CDR1 and CDR2 from the germline V gene are SGHKS and YYEKEE (reference sequence). CDR3 size: 15 residues. The V end lost 1 base, the J end lost 0 bases, and 9 bases lay between the germline ends. Together with reference TRBV5-5 and TRBJ2-3, the CDR3 gives the full variable domain: DAGVTQSPTHLIKTRGQQVTLRCSPISGHKSVSWYQQVLGQGPQFIFQYYEKEERGRGNFPDRFSARQFPNYSSELNVNALLLGDSALYLCASSLSRVSTDTQYFGPGTRLTVL.

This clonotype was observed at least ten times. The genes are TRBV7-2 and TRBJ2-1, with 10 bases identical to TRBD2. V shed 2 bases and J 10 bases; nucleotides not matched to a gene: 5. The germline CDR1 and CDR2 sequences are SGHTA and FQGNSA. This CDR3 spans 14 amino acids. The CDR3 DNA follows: TGTGCCAGCAGCTTACTGGGTAGCGGGAGGGAGCAGTTCTTC. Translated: CASSLLGSGREQFF.

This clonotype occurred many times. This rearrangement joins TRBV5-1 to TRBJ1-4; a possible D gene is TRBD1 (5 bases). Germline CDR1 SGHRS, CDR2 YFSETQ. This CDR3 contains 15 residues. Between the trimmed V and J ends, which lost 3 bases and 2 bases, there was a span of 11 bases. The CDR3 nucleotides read TGCGCCAGCAGCTCGGGGACGGCTACTAATGAAAAACTGTTTTTT. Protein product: CASSSGTATNEKLFF.

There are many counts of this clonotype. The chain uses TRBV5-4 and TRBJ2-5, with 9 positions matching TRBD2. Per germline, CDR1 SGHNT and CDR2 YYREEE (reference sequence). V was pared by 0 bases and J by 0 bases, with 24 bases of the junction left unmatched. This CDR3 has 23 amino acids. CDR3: CASSLVGQEMVQREATYQETQYF. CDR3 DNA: TGTGCCAGCAGCTTGGTAGGGCAGGAAATGGTCCAGCGGGAGGCCACGTACCAAGAGACCCAGTACTTC.

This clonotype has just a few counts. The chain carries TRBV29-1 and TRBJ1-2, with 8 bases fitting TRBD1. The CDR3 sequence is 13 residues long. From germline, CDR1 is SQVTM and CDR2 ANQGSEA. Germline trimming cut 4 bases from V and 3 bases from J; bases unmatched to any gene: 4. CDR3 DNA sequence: TGCAGCGTTGCTCAGGGGGCAGACTATGGCTACACCTTC. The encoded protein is CSVAQGADYGYTF.

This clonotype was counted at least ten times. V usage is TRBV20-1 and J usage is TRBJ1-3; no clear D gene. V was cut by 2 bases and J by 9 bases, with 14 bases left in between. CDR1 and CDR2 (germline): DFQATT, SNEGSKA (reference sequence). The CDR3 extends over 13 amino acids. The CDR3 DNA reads TGCAGTGCTAGACTGCGACCGGCTGGCACCATATATTTT. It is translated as CSARLRPAGTIYF.

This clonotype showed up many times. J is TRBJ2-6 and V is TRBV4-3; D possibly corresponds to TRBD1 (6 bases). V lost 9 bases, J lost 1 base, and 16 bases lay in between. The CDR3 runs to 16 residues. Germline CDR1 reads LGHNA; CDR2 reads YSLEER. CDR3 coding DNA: TGCGCCAGTGGTTACAGGGTCGGGTCTGGGGCCAACGTCCTGACTTTC. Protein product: CASGYRVGSGANVLTF.

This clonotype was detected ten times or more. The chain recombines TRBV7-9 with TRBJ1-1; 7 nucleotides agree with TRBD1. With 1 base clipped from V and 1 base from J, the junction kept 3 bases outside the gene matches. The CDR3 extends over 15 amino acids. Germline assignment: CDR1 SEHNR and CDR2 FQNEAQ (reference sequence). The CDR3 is CASSLDRDRNTEAFF. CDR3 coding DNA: TGTGCCAGCAGCTTAGACCGGGACAGGAACACTGAAGCTTTCTTT. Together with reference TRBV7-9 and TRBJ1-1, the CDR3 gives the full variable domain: DTGVSQNPRHKITKRGQNVTFRCDPISEHNRLYWYRQTLGQGPEFLTYFQNEAQLEKSRLLSDRFSAERPKGSFSTLEIQRTEQGDSAMYLCASSLDRDRNTEAFFGQGTRLTVV.

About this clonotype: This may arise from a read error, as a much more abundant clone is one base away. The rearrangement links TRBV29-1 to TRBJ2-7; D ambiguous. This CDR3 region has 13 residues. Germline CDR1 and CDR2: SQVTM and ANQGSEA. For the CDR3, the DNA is TGCAGCGTCCTACAGACGGCCTCCTACGACCAGTACTTC. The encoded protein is CSVLQTASYDQYF.

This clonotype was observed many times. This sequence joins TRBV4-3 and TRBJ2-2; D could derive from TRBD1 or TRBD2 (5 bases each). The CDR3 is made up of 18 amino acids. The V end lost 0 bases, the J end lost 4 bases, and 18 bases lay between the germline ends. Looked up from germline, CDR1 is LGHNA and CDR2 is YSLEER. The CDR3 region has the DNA TGCGCCAGCAGCCAAGATAGGGGAGCTGTACAGTTCACCGGGGAGCTGTTTTTT. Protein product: CASSQDRGAVQFTGELFF.

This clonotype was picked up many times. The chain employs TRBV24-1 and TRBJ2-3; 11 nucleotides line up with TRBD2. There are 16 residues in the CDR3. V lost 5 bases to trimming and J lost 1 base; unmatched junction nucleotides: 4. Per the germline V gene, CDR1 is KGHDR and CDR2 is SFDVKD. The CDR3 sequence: CATSALSGRGTDTQYF. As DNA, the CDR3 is TGTGCCACCAGTGCCCTTAGCGGGAGGGGCACAGATACGCAGTATTTT.

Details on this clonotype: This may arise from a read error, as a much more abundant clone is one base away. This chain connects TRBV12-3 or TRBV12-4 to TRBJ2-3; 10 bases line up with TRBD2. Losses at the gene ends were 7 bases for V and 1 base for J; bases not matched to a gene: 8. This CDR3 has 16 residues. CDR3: CASTHSLAGGTDTQYF. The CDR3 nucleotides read TGTGCCAGCACACATTCTCTAGCGGGGGGCACAGATACGCAGTATTTT.

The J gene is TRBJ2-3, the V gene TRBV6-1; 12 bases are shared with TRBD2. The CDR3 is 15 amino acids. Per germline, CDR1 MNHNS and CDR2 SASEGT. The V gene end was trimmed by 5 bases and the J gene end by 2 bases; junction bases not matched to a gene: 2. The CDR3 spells CASSRTSGDTDTQYF. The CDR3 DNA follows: TGTGCCAGCAGTCGGACTAGCGGGGACACAGATACGCAGTATTTT.

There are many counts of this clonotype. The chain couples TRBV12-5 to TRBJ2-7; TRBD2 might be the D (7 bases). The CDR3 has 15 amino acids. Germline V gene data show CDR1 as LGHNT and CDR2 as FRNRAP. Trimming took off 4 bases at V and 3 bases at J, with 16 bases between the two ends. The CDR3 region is CASGYPYREGYEQYF. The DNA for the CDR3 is TGTGCTAGTGGTTATCCTTACAGGGAGGGCTACGAGCAGTACTTC.

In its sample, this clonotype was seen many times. The CDR3 nucleotides are TGTGCCAGCACGGCGGACAGGAGCTATGGCTACACCTTC. The encoded protein is CASTADRSYGYTF. This chain links TRBV6-1 with TRBJ1-2, with 7 bases lining up with TRBD1. Germline values: CDR1 MNHNS, CDR2 SASEGT. The CDR3 is made up of 13 amino acids. J gave up 4 bases and V 7 bases, and 6 bases lay outside the gene matches.

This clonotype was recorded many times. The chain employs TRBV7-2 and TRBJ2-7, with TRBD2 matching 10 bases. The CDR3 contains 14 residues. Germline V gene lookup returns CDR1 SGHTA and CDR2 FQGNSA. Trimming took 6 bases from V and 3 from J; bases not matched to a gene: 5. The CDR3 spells CASRFLAGVYEQYF. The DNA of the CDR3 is TGTGCCAGCAGATTCCTAGCGGGAGTCTACGAGCAGTACTTC.

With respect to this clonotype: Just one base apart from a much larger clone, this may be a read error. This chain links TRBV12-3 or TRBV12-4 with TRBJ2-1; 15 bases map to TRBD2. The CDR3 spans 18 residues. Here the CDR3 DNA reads TGTGACAGCAGTTTAGCGGGACTAGCGGGGGGTTTCTACAATGAGCAGTTCTTC. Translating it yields CDSSLAGLAGGFYNEQFF.

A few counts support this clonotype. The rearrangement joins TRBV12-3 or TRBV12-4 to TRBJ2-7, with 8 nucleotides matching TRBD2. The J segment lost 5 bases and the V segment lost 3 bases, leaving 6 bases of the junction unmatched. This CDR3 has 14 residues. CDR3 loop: CASSFGGRRDEQYF. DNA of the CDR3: TGTGCCAGCAGTTTCGGCGGGAGGCGGGACGAGCAGTACTTC.